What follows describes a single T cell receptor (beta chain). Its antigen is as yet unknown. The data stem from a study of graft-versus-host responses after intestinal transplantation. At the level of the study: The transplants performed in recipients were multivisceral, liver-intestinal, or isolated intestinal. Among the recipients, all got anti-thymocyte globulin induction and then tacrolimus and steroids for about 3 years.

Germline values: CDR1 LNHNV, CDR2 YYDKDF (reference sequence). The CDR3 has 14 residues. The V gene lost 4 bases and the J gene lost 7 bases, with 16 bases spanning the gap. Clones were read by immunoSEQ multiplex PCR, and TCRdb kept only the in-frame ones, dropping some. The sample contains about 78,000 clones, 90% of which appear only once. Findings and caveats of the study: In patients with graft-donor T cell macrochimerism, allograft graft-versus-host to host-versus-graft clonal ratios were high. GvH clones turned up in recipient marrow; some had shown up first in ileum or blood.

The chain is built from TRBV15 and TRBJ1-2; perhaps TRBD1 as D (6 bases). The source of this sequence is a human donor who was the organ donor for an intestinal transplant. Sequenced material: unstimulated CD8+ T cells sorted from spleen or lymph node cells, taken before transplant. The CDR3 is CATSNRRGGSGYTF. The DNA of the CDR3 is TGTGCCACCAGCAACCGGAGGGGGGGTAGTGGCTACACCTTC. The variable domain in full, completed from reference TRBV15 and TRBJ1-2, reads DAMVIQNPRYQVTQFGKPVTLSCSQTLNHNVMYWYQQKSSQAPKLLFHYYDKDFNNEADTPDNFQSRRPNTSFCFLDIRSPGLGDTAMYLCATSNRRGGSGYTFGSGTRLTVV.